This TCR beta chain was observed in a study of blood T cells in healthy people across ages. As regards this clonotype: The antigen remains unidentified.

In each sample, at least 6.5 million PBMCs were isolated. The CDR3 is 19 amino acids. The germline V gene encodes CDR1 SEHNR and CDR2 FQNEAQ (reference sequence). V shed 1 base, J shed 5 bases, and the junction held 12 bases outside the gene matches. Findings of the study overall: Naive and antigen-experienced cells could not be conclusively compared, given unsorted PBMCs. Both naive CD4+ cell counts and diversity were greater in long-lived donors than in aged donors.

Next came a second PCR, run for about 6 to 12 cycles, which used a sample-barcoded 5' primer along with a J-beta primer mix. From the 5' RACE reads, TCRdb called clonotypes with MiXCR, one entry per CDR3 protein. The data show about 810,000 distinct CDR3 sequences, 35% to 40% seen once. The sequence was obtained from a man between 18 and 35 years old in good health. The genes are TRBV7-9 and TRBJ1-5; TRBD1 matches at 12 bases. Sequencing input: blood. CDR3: CASSLEWGQGAGYHQPQHF. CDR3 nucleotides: TGTGCCAGCAGCTTAGAGTGGGGACAGGGGGCAGGGTACCATCAGCCCCAGCATTTT. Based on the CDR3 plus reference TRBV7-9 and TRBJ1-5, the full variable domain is DTGVSQNPRHKITKRGQNVTFRCDPISEHNRLYWYRQTLGQGPEFLTYFQNEAQLEKSRLLSDRFSAERPKGSFSTLEIQRTEQGDSAMYLCASSLEWGQGAGYHQPQHFGDGTRLSIL.